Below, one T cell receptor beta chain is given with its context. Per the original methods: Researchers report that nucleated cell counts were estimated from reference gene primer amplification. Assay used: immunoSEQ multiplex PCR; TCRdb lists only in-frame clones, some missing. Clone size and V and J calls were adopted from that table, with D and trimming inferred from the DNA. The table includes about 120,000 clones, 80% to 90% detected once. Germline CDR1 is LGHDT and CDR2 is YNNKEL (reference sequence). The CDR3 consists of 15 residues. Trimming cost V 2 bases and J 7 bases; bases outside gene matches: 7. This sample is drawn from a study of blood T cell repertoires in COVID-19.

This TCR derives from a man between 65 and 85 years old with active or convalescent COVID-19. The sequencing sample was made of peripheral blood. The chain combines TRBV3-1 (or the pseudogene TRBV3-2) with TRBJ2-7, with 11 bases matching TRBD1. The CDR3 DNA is TGTGCCAGCAGCCAACGGACAGGGGGCTCGGGGGAGCAGTACTTC. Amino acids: CASSQRTGGSGEQYF.